A selection of T cell receptor beta chains follows, all from one sample in a study of blood T cell repertoires in COVID-19. Assay used: immunoSEQ multiplex PCR; TCRdb lists only in-frame clones, some missing. The repertoire includes roughly 120,000 clones, approximately 85% of them detected once, and 3.2% sits in the top ten. Sequenced sample: peripheral blood. These receptors were taken from a woman of 80 years or more with COVID-19, enrolled during active disease. The conserved cysteine and the conserved F or W are not part of the CDR3 here. The order of the fields is J gene, V gene, CDR3 protein.

>TRBJ1-2|TRBV4-3
ASSPRTGIDYNYGYT
>TRBJ1-1|TRBV5-5
ASSWAATGVNTEAF
>TRBJ2-3|TRBV5-6
ASKDSFSTDTQY
>TRBJ2-3|TRBV7-9
ASSLATGGSTDTQY
>TRBJ1-2|TRBV11-2
ASSLVGQGYGYT
>TRBJ2-1|TRBV5-8
ASSLQGSSYNEQF
>TRBJ2-5|TRBV7-2
ASSSGQRETQY
>TRBJ1-2|TRBV4-3
ASSQSSGRAGYT
>TRBJ2-7|TRBV19
ASSVTSGRGRNEQY
>TRBJ1-1|TRBV4-3
ASSRDRGTEAF
>TRBJ2-1|TRBV7-8
ASSLEYERWEQF
>TRBJ2-1|TRBV6-2/TRBV6-3
ASSYSGTSGFYNEQF
>TRBJ2-5|TRBV18
ASSPKTGTGGETQY
>TRBJ2-3|TRBV5-4
ASTGTSGPPARTDTQY
>TRBJ2-7|TRBV3-1/TRBV3-2
ASSWASGIASYEQY